Listed below are T cell receptor beta chains from one sample, sequenced in a study of blood T cell repertoires in COVID-19. Measured with immunoSEQ multiplex PCR; TCRdb has only the in-frame clones, and not every one. The sample includes 250,000 or so clones, roughly 89% of them seen just once. The source material was peripheral blood. These receptors were obtained from a woman in her thirties or forties who had recovered from COVID-19. Each CDR3 is given with its conserved first and last residue. D genes are given only for firm matches. The size of a clone is reported for some rows only, either as once, few or many, or as a class for expanded clones.

D: TRBD1; J: TRBJ1-1; size: .; V: TRBV12-3/TRBV12-4; CDR3: CASSFGAGGRAFF; DNA: TGTGCCAGCAGTTTCGGGGCAGGGGGTCGTGCTTTCTTT
D: TRBD1; J: TRBJ2-1; size: .; V: TRBV7-9; CDR3: CASSWVDRGVFNEQFF; DNA: TGTGCCAGCAGCTGGGTGGACAGGGGGGTATTCAATGAGCAGTTCTTC
D: TRBD2; J: TRBJ2-4; size: .; V: TRBV5-4; CDR3: CASSSWTSGRKNIQYF; DNA: TGTGCCAGCAGCTCCTGGACTAGCGGCCGAAAAAACATTCAGTACTTC
D: TRBD1; J: TRBJ1-2; size: .; V: TRBV7-9; CDR3: CASSYMPGGSYGYTF; DNA: TGTGCCAGCAGCTATATGCCAGGGGGAAGCTATGGCTACACCTTC
D: TRBD1; J: TRBJ2-3; size: .; V: TRBV5-1; CDR3: CASSLDDRGEADTQYF; DNA: TGCGCCAGCAGCCTTGATGACAGGGGGGAAGCAGATACGCAGTATTTT
D: .; J: TRBJ1-2; size: once; V: TRBV10-1; CDR3: CASSSGDGGYTF; DNA: TGCGCCAGCAGCTCAGGGGATGGTGGCTACACCTTC
D: .; J: TRBJ2-2; size: .; V: TRBV2; CDR3: CASRRGGLKSNGELFF; DNA: TGTGCCAGCAGGAGGGGGGGTCTCAAAAGTAACGGGGAGCTGTTTTTT
D: .; J: TRBJ2-5; size: .; V: TRBV3-1/TRBV3-2; CDR3: CASSRALVLGETQYF; DNA: TGTGCCAGCAGCCGGGCCTTAGTTCTCGGAGAGACCCAGTACTTC
D: .; J: TRBJ1-1; size: once; V: TRBV30; CDR3: CAWSADGGTEAFF; DNA: TGTGCCTGGAGCGCCGACGGAGGGACTGAAGCTTTCTTT
D: .; J: TRBJ2-1; size: .; V: TRBV29-1; CDR3: CSVEDGGKFF; DNA: TGCAGCGTTGAGGACGGAGGAAAGTTCTTC
D: .; J: TRBJ2-7; size: .; V: TRBV6-5; CDR3: CASSPGVYSYEQYF; DNA: TGTGCCAGCAGCCCAGGGGTCTACTCCTACGAGCAGTACTTC
D: .; J: TRBJ1-6; size: .; V: TRBV3-1/TRBV3-2; CDR3: CASSPRQHNSPLHF; DNA: TGTGCCAGCAGCCCCCGACAACATAATTCACCCCTCCACTTT
D: TRBD2; J: TRBJ2-1; size: .; V: TRBV27; CDR3: CASSLPPIGRVSYNEQFF; DNA: TGTGCCAGCAGTTTACCCCCTATCGGGAGGGTTTCCTACAATGAGCAGTTCTTC
D: .; J: TRBJ1-1; size: once; V: TRBV9; CDR3: CASSVLERTEAFF; DNA: TGTGCCAGCAGCGTACTTGAGAGAACTGAAGCTTTCTTT
D: TRBD1; J: TRBJ1-1; size: .; V: TRBV5-1; CDR3: CASSFGQGLMNTEAFF; DNA: TGCGCCAGCTCCTTCGGACAGGGTCTGATGAACACTGAAGCTTTCTTT
D: .; J: TRBJ1-1; size: once; V: TRBV7-2; CDR3: CASSLSGLEAFF; DNA: TGTGCCAGCAGCCTTTCAGGTCTCGAAGCTTTCTTT
D: TRBD1; J: TRBJ1-2; size: .; V: TRBV7-9; CDR3: CASSPPFGDSYGYTF; DNA: TGTGCCAGCAGCCCCCCCTTTGGGGACAGTTATGGCTACACCTTC
D: TRBD1; J: TRBJ2-1; size: .; V: TRBV28; CDR3: CASSLDDREYYNEQFF; DNA: TGTGCCAGCAGTTTAGACGACAGGGAATACTACAATGAGCAGTTCTTC
D: TRBD1; J: TRBJ1-2; size: .; V: TRBV11-2; CDR3: CASSLDADRAGGYTF; DNA: TGTGCCAGCAGCTTAGATGCGGACAGGGCAGGGGGCTACACCTTC
D: .; J: TRBJ2-2; size: .; V: TRBV7-9; CDR3: CASSTRDISGELFF; DNA: TGTGCCAGCAGCACACGGGACATCTCCGGGGAGCTGTTTTTT
D: .; J: TRBJ1-1; size: .; V: TRBV12-5; CDR3: CASGLVRGTEAFF; DNA: TGTGCTAGTGGTTTGGTACGGGGCACTGAAGCTTTCTTT
D: TRBD1; J: TRBJ2-2; size: once; V: TRBV27; CDR3: CASSPRDRATGELFF; DNA: TGTGCCAGCAGTCCCCGGGACAGAGCCACCGGGGAGCTGTTTTTT
D: .; J: TRBJ2-1; size: .; V: TRBV12-3/TRBV12-4; CDR3: CASSFRLANEQFF; DNA: TGTGCCAGCAGTTTCCGATTGGCCAATGAGCAGTTCTTC
D: .; J: TRBJ2-5; size: .; V: TRBV7-2; CDR3: CASSLDGRGEETQYF; DNA: TGTGCCAGCAGCTTAGATGGCAGGGGCGAAGAGACCCAGTACTTC
D: .; J: TRBJ2-2; size: .; V: TRBV7-9; CDR3: CASSFAASSTGELFF; DNA: TGTGCCAGCAGCTTTGCGGCGTCGTCCACCGGGGAGCTGTTTTTT
D: .; J: TRBJ2-7; size: .; V: TRBV6-5; CDR3: CASSPGSSYEQYF; DNA: TGTGCCAGCAGTCCTGGGAGCTCCTACGAGCAGTACTTC
D: .; J: TRBJ2-2; size: .; V: TRBV19; CDR3: CASSTDGEHGELFF; DNA: TGTGCCAGTAGTACAGACGGAGAGCACGGGGAGCTGTTTTTT
D: TRBD2; J: TRBJ2-7; size: .; V: TRBV27; CDR3: CASRRLAGEWDSYEQYF; DNA: TGTGCCAGCAGACGACTAGCGGGGGAGTGGGATTCCTACGAGCAGTACTTC
D: TRBD1; J: TRBJ1-2; size: .; V: TRBV5-1; CDR3: CASSSYPGQGSGYTF; DNA: TGCGCCAGCAGCTCCTATCCGGGACAGGGGTCCGGCTACACCTTC
D: .; J: TRBJ2-5; size: once; V: TRBV6-5; CDR3: CASRAGGTWETQYF; DNA: TGTGCCAGCAGGGCAGGGGGGACTTGGGAGACCCAGTACTTC
D: TRBD1; J: TRBJ1-2; size: .; V: TRBV28; CDR3: CASSLGTGVLTF; DNA: TGTGCCAGCAGTTTAGGGACAGGAGTTTTGACCTTC
D: .; J: TRBJ1-2; size: .; V: TRBV6-2/TRBV6-3; CDR3: CASSYSGSDTIYGYTF; DNA: TGTGCCAGCAGTTACTCGGGCAGTGACACGATCTATGGCTACACCTTC
D: .; J: TRBJ1-1; size: .; V: TRBV19; CDR3: CASSGRGNTEAFF; DNA: TGTGCCAGTAGTGGGCGGGGGAACACTGAAGCTTTCTTT
D: .; J: TRBJ1-2; size: once; V: TRBV5-1; CDR3: CASSYAGGGLSYGYTF; DNA: TGCGCCAGCAGCTACGCGGGCGGCGGGCTGTCTTATGGCTACACCTTC
D: .; J: TRBJ1-3; size: few; V: TRBV6-5; CDR3: CASTDTNSGNTIYF; DNA: TGTGCCAGCACGGACACTAACTCTGGAAACACCATATATTTT
D: TRBD1; J: TRBJ1-2; size: .; V: TRBV5-5; CDR3: CASSFPGGLRSLNYGYTF; DNA: TGTGCCAGCAGCTTCCCAGGGGGGTTAAGAAGTTTAAACTATGGCTACACCTTC
D: TRBD2; J: TRBJ2-2; size: .; V: TRBV11-2; CDR3: CASSTRLAGGRGTGELFF; DNA: TGTGCCAGCAGCACACGTCTAGCGGGGGGGCGAGGCACCGGGGAGCTGTTTTTT
D: TRBD2; J: TRBJ2-1; size: .; V: TRBV15; CDR3: CATSRDFWRGVSSSYNEQFF; DNA: TGTGCCACCAGCAGAGACTTCTGGCGGGGGGTTTCAAGCTCCTACAATGAGCAGTTCTTC
D: TRBD1; J: TRBJ1-5; size: .; V: TRBV10-3; CDR3: CAISEQGNQPQHF; DNA: TGTGCCATCAGTGAACAGGGGAATCAGCCCCAGCATTTT
D: .; J: TRBJ1-2; size: .; V: TRBV24-1; CDR3: CATSDDRSGLGYTF; DNA: TGTGCCACCAGTGACGATCGTTCAGGGTTGGGCTACACCTTC
D: TRBD1; J: TRBJ1-4; size: .; V: TRBV5-6; CDR3: CASSLAGAQGATNEKLFF; DNA: TGTGCCAGCAGCTTGGCTGGTGCACAGGGGGCCACTAATGAAAAACTGTTTTTT
D: .; J: TRBJ2-2; size: .; V: TRBV29-1; CDR3: CSGGQGSGELFF; DNA: TGCAGCGGGGGTCAGGGATCCGGGGAGCTGTTTTTT
D: TRBD2; J: TRBJ2-5; size: .; V: TRBV24-1; CDR3: CASSGSGQETQYF; DNA: TGTGCCTCCAGCGGGAGTGGGCAAGAGACCCAGTACTTC
D: .; J: TRBJ1-3; size: .; V: TRBV6-4; CDR3: CASSDSTLGITGNTIYF; DNA: TGTGCCAGCAGTGACTCGACCCTCGGGATAACCGGAAACACCATATATTTT
D: .; J: TRBJ1-4; size: .; V: TRBV30; CDR3: CAWGYPKLFF; DNA: TGTGCCTGGGGTTATCCAAAACTGTTTTTT
D: TRBD2; J: TRBJ2-1; size: .; V: TRBV4-2; CDR3: CASSQGLATSYNEQFF; DNA: TGTGCCAGCAGCCAAGGACTAGCGACTTCCTACAATGAGCAGTTCTTC
D: TRBD2; J: TRBJ2-7; size: .; V: TRBV4-1; CDR3: CASSQDLGTSYSYEQYF; DNA: TGCGCCAGCAGCCAAGATCTCGGGACTAGCTACTCCTACGAGCAGTACTTC
D: .; J: TRBJ1-2; size: .; V: TRBV27; CDR3: CASSLSTGTPSGYTF; DNA: TGTGCCAGCAGTTTATCGACTGGGACACCGTCTGGCTACACCTTC
D: .; J: TRBJ2-5; size: .; V: TRBV5-4; CDR3: CASSREGGPGETQYF; DNA: TGTGCCAGCAGCCGAGAGGGGGGGCCGGGGGAGACCCAGTACTTC
D: TRBD2; J: TRBJ2-1; size: once; V: TRBV2; CDR3: CASFGGYNEQFF; DNA: TGTGCCAGCTTCGGGGGGTACAATGAGCAGTTCTTC